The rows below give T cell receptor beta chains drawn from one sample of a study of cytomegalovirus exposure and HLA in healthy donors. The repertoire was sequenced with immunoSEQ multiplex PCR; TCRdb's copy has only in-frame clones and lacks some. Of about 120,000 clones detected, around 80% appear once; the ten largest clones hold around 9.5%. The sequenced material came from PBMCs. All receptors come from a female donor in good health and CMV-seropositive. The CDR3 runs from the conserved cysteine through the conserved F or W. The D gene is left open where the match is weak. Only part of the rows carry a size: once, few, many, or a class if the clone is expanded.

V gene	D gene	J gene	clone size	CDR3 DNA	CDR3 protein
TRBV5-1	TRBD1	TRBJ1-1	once	TGCGCCAGCAGCTTGACCCCTGACAGGGAGGCTGAAGCTTTCTTT	CASSLTPDREAEAFF
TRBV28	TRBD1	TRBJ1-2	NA	TGTGCCAGCACCTTTCAGGGGGCGCGTGGCTACACCTTC	CASTFQGARGYTF
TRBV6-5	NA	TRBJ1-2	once	TGTGCCAGCACCACCCGGGACATTCGTGGCTACACCTTC	CASTTRDIRGYTF
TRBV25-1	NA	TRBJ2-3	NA	TGTGCCAGCCAACGACTAGGCCCACAAGATACGCAGTATTTT	CASQRLGPQDTQYF
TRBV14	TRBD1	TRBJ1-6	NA	TGTGCCAGCAGCGGACAGGGGCGCTCACCCCTCCACTTT	CASSGQGRSPLHF
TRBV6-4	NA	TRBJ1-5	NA	TGTGCCAGCAGTGACTCCAAGAGAGATAGCGGGGGATGCGGGAATCAGCCCCAGCATTTT	CASSDSKRDSGGCGNQPQHF
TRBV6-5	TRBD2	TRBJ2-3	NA	TGTGCCAGCAGTCGACTAGCGGGGAACACAGATACGCAGTATTTT	CASSRLAGNTDTQYF
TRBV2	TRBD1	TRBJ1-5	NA	TGTGCCAGCAGTCCAGGGGGCTTCGGGAATCAGCCCCAGCATTTT	CASSPGGFGNQPQHF
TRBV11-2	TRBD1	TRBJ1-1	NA	TGTGCCAGCAGTTTTGACAGGGTGAACACTGAAGCTTTCTTT	CASSFDRVNTEAFF
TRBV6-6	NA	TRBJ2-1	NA	TGTGCCAGCAGTTCCTTCGACTTGAACTACAATGAGCAGTTCTTC	CASSSFDLNYNEQFF
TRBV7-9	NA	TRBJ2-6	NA	TGTGCCAGCAGCTTAGACAGTCAAACCTCTGGGGCCAACGTCCTGACTTTC	CASSLDSQTSGANVLTF
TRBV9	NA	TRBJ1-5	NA	TGTGCCAGCAGCGTCGGGGGGGATAAATTGGGACAGCCCCAGCATTTT	CASSVGGDKLGQPQHF
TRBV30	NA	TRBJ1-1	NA	TGTGCCTGGAGTCCGGGAGGGAACACTGAAGCTTTCTTT	CAWSPGGNTEAFF
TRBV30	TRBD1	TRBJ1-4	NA	TGTGCCTGGAACAGGGGGGCGGGGGAAAAACTGTTTTTT	CAWNRGAGEKLFF
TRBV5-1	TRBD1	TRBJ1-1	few	TGCGCCAGCAGCTCTACAGGGGGCGTGGTGAACACTGAAGCTTTCTTT	CASSSTGGVVNTEAFF
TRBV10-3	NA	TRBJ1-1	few	TGTGCCATCATCGGGGAGGCGGGAACTGAAGCTTTCTTT	CAIIGEAGTEAFF
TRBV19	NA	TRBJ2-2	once	TGTGCCAGTAGTAATATCGGGGTACACGGGGAGCTGTTTTTT	CASSNIGVHGELFF
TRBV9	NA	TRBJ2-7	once	TGTGCCAGCAGCGTAGAGAGTTTTACCTACGAGCAGTACTTC	CASSVESFTYEQYF
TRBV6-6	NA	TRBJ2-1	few	TGTGCCAGCAGTTATAGGACAGATGAGCAGTTCTTC	CASSYRTDEQFF
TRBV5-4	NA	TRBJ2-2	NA	TGTGCCAGCAGCCCTTGGAGCACCGGGGAGCTGTTTTTT	CASSPWSTGELFF
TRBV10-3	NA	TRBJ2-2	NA	TGTGCCGCACGGACAGTCGCGAACACCGGGGAGCTGTTTTTT	CAARTVANTGELFF
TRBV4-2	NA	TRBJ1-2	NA	TGTGCCAGCAGCCGAACCCGACAGAGTGAGAATGGCTACACCTTC	CASSRTRQSENGYTF
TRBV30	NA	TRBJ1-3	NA	TGTGCCTGGAGTGTAGCAGGGGTAGGAGGAAACACCATATATTTT	CAWSVAGVGGNTIYF
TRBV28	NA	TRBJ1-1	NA	TGTGCCAGCAAGGCGGGGCAGACACTTAACACTGAAGCTTTCTTT	CASKAGQTLNTEAFF
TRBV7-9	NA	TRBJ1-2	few	TGTGCCAGCAGCCCCCGAACGGACAGCTATGGCTACACCTTC	CASSPRTDSYGYTF